The TCR beta chain described here comes from a study of T cells after yellow fever vaccination. Germline CDR1 is SGHKS and CDR2 is YYEKEE (reference sequence). Trimming removed 1 base from V and 7 bases from J, with 5 bases in between. CDR3 length: 12 amino acids. At least ten counts were recorded for this clonotype. Making TCR cDNA involved 5'RACE template switching, which added UMIs and a universal primer site. MiXCR was run by TCRdb on the 5' RACE reads, yielding one entry per CDR3 protein. This sample yields some 550,000 distinct CDR3 sequences, of which 15% to 20% are seen a single time; 13% to 15% belongs to the top ten.

This TCR derives from a man between 25 and 39 years old who received the YFV17D yellow fever vaccine. Sequenced here: PBMCs, sampled 15 days after the yellow fever booster vaccination. The chain links TRBV5-5 to TRBJ2-2; D not resolved. Written as DNA, the CDR3 is TGTGCCAGCAGCTTGTTTGGCGGGGAGCTGTTTTTT. Translation: CASSLFGGELFF.